Reported below is one TCR beta chain. Its specific antigen is unknown. Base-call qualities are not available, and no considerably larger clone is one nucleotide away. The sample is drawn from a study of T-cell memory formation after mild COVID-19 (TCRdb year 2021). The study in broad terms: Most TCR sequence clusters were specific to one of the two donors. In a couple of donors, T-cell clones that expanded and contracted after mild COVID-19 were followed by sequencing TCRalpha and TCRbeta repertoires longitudinally. The cohort was made up of two young adult volunteers, one female and one male, who were previously healthy.

General conclusions and limits of the study: Some responding clones were found in pre-infection memory, which suggests that pre-existing cross-reactive memory T cells took part in the SARS-CoV-2 response. Clones that contracted from day 15 to 85 showed balanced CD4/CD8 phenotypes, whereas a second wave of clones that expanded from day 15 to 37 leaned towards CD4+. Contracting CD4+ clones were located mainly in the CM and EM memory subsets, whereas CD8+ clones were found to be enriched in EMRA. The study covered only a couple of mild cases, and larger cohorts including severe cases with pre-infection samples were considered necessary. The second-wave clones that peaked on day 37 were not confirmed to be SARS-CoV-2 specific.

PBMCs were isolated by Ficoll-Paque density gradient centrifugation. The sequencer listed for this sample is Illumina NovaSeq 6000. TCRalpha and TCRbeta cDNA libraries were constructed by 5'RACE with constant-segment primers, with sample barcodes and unique molecular identifiers being introduced. RNA was extracted from every sample with Trizol reagent. Libraries were amplified in two PCR steps, with a second sample barcode and Illumina TruSeq adapters added in the second step. The libraries were sequenced on an Illumina NovaSeq using 2 x 150 bp paired-end reads. From the authors' description of their analysis: Reads were demultiplexed and collapsed into UMI-guided consensus sequences with migec v1.2.7. Using mixcr v2.1.11, UMI consensuses were aligned to TRA and TRB V and J templates and then assembled into clonotypes. A clonotype was counted as expanded or contracted only if both edgeR and NoisET called the change significant, with noise models trained on biological replicates. For edgeR calls, a false discovery rate-adjusted p below 0.01 and a log2 fold-change threshold of 1 were applied. As an exploratory analysis of dynamics, max-normalized trajectories of the 1000 most abundant clonotypes were examined by PCA with hierarchical clustering. Each responding clone was given a CD4 or CD8 phenotype based on the CD4+ and CD8+ repertoires, which had been sequenced separately. TCRdb redid the processing of the public reads, applying fastp at Q25 and MiXCR, and retained in-frame beta chains. Under each unique CDR3 protein, matching rows form one entry showing the most common genes and DNA. These V and J calls derive from TCRdb rather than the authors' analysis. Counted in this sample were some 490,000 distinct CDR3 sequences; 18% of them appeared once. 9% to 15% of the sample comes from the top ten.

The clonotype was recovered from an adult woman who had mild COVID-19 (a few samples of this study predate the infection). The sample titles of this study are shuffled in the database, so cell type and time point are left out; the donor was told from shared clones. Sequencing input: PBMCs or a T cell subset sorted from them (not recorded which).

Read as DNA, the sequence is TGTGCCAGTAGTTTCGGACAGGGGCCCTTCGAACAGTACTTC. This translates into CASSFGQGPFEQYF. This chain is built from TRBV19 and TRBJ2-7, with 9 bases matching TRBD1. Trimming removed 5 bases from V and 10 bases from J; the gene matches leave 12 bases unexplained. The CDR3 covers 14 residues, taking in both the cysteine and the phenylalanine. Of the read, only the CDR3 DNA is kept; its 42 bases are in frame from base 1. The germline V gene (reference sequence) provides CDR1 LNHDA and CDR2 SQIVND.